This T cell receptor beta chain was recorded in a study of blood T cell repertoires in COVID-19. Study context: Donors in the United States, Italy and Spain gave samples during acute or convalescent COVID-19. In each case, the material was cDNA or gDNA derived from T cells, B-cell-depleted T cells, or PBMCs.

In the authors' workflow: Using reference gene primer amplification, nucleated cell counts were estimated. Clones were sequenced by immunoSEQ multiplex PCR, and TCRdb holds only the in-frame ones, with some missing. That table gives V, J and clone size, and the DNA gave D and trimming. The data show under 100,000 clones, with around 86% seen just once and about 3.3% held by the top ten. This CDR3 has 17 residues. The germline V and J ends were trimmed by 0 bases and 0 bases, with 15 bases remaining between them. Germline CDR1 reads SGHRS; CDR2 reads YFSETQ. This rearrangement joins TRBV5-1 to TRBJ2-5; tentative D call: TRBD2 (5 bases). Sequenced material: peripheral blood. This receptor was identified in a woman aged 70-85 years with acute or convalescent COVID-19. This CDR3 is CASSLAGGSTHQETQYF. The CDR3 region has the DNA TGCGCCAGCAGCTTGGCGGGCGGGTCGACCCACCAAGAGACCCAGTACTTC.